What follows are 18 T cell receptor beta chains derived from one specimen sequenced in a study of blood T cell repertoires in COVID-19. Clones were sequenced by immunoSEQ multiplex PCR, and TCRdb holds only the in-frame ones, with some missing. The sample consists of 110,000 to 150,000 clones, 70% to 90% of them appearing once. Input material: peripheral blood. The receptor source for this set is a man over 45 with acute or convalescent COVID-19.

J is TRBJ2-3 and V is TRBV5-4, with TRBD2 identical over 9 bases. V was pared by 1 base and J by 3 bases, with 6 bases of the junction left unmatched. Germline-derived CDR1 and CDR2 are SGHNT and YYREEE (reference sequence). The CDR3 sequence is 16 residues long. The CDR3 region is CASSLFSGGSTDTQYF. The CDR3 bases are TGTGCCAGCAGCTTGTTTAGCGGGGGATCAACAGATACGCAGTATTTT. Supplemented by reference TRBV5-4 and TRBJ2-3, the full variable domain reads ETGVTQSPTHLIKTRGQQVTLRCSSQSGHNTVSWYQQALGQGPQFIFQYYREEENGRGNFPPRFSGLQFPNYSSELNVNALELDDSALYLCASSLFSGGSTDTQYFGPGTRLTVL.

The chain links TRBV5-1 to TRBJ2-5; D remains ambiguous. CDR1 is SGHRS and CDR2 is YFSETQ in the germline V gene. The V end was cut by 0 bases, the J end by 3 bases, with 6 bases between. The CDR3 totals 13 residues. CDR3 amino acids: CASSLGSEETQYF. The CDR3 DNA follows: TGCGCCAGCAGCTTGGGCTCAGAAGAGACCCAGTACTTC.

The V and J genes are TRBV7-3 and TRBJ2-2; perhaps TRBD1 as D (6 bases). Germline V gives CDR1 SGHTA, CDR2 FQGTGA. The CDR3 covers 15 residues. V was shortened by 2 bases and J by 7 bases, with 14 bases between the two germline ends. The DNA for the CDR3 is TGTGCCAGCAGCTTACAACAGGGAACTTTCGGGGAGCTGTTTTTT. It is translated as CASSLQQGTFGELFF.

The V call is TRBV4-1, the J call TRBJ2-7, with TRBD1 matching over 7 bases. CDR3 length equals 15 residues. The V gene end was trimmed by 1 base and the J gene end by 6 bases; junction bases not matched to a gene: 9. Germline-derived CDR1 and CDR2 are MGHRA and YSYEKL. CDR3 bases: TGCGCCAGCAGCCAAGGACAGGGAGCTCCGGGCGAGCAGTACTTC. Protein product: CASSQGQGAPGEQYF.

J is TRBJ2-3 and V is TRBV5-6; D possibly corresponds to TRBD1 (5 bases). The germline CDR1 and CDR2 sequences are SGHDT and YYEEEE. V shed 6 bases and J shed 4 bases, with 18 bases lying between them. The CDR3 is 15 amino acids. The DNA of the CDR3 is TGTGCCAGCAAGGTTCTCTATGGGGCTTCAGATACGCAGTATTTT. Its translation is CASKVLYGASDTQYF. The whole variable domain, filled in from reference TRBV5-6 and TRBJ2-3, reads DAGVTQSPTHLIKTRGQQVTLRCSPKSGHDTVSWYQQALGQGPQFIFQYYEEEERQRGNFPDRFSGHQFPNYSSELNVNALLLGDSALYLCASKVLYGASDTQYFGPGTRLTVL.

The table lists this clone with a few counts. The chain uses TRBV24-1 and TRBJ1-5, with 11 bases lining up with TRBD1. The germline V gene has CDR1 KGHDR and CDR2 SFDVKD. The junction had 6 bases not matched to a gene; V was cut back by 10 bases and J by 5 bases. The length of the CDR3 is 14 residues. CDR3 protein: CATGGQGEHQPQHF. DNA for the CDR3: TGTGCCACAGGGGGACAGGGGGAGCATCAGCCCCAGCATTTT.

This clone was counted between two and nine times. V is TRBV9 and J is TRBJ1-6, with TRBD1 matching over 9 bases. The germline CDR1 and CDR2 sequences are SGDLS and YYNGEE. V trimming: 2 bases; J trimming: 11 bases; junction bases outside the gene matches: 11. The CDR3 is 16 residues long. The CDR3 here is CASSVSRDRVSTPLHF. CDR3 sequence (DNA): TGTGCCAGCAGCGTTTCCCGGGACAGGGTATCTACACCCCTCCACTTT.

The chain is built from TRBV27 and TRBJ2-7; tentative D call: TRBD2 (5 bases). The CDR3 is 14 amino acids. Germline V gene lookup returns CDR1 MNHEY and CDR2 SMNVEV (reference sequence). V lost 8 bases and J 6 bases, leaving 20 bases between the germline ends. The CDR3 sequence: CASAPGGPRGEQYF. CDR3 bases: TGTGCCAGCGCACCGGGCGGCCCACGGGGCGAGCAGTACTTC.

This chain links TRBV19 with TRBJ1-1, with D hard to call. The CDR3 contains 13 residues. CDR1 and CDR2 (germline): LNHDA, SQIVND (reference sequence). The V gene lost 5 bases and the J gene lost 5 bases, with 12 bases spanning the gap. The CDR3 DNA reads TGTGCCAGTAGTGTCAAGGGAGATACTGAAGCTTTCTTT. Protein product: CASSVKGDTEAFF. Using reference TRBV19 and TRBJ1-1 for the parts outside the CDR3, the full variable domain is DGGITQSPKYLFRKEGQNVTLSCEQNLNHDAMYWYRQDPGQGLRLIYYSQIVNDFQKGDIAEGYSVSREKKESFPLTVTSAQKNPTAFYLCASSVKGDTEAFFGQGTRLTVV.

The rearrangement links TRBV7-6 to TRBJ2-3; perhaps TRBD2 as D (5 bases). The CDR3 has 11 residues. The germline V gene encodes CDR1 SGHVS and CDR2 FNYEAQ. V dropped 8 bases and J dropped 8 bases, with 11 bases sitting between them. The CDR3: CASGIAGTQYF. The CDR3 region has the DNA TGTGCCAGCGGGATTGCGGGTACGCAGTATTTT.

The chain employs TRBV27 and TRBJ2-2; 8 bases match TRBD1. The ends lost 0 bases at V and 7 bases at J; junction bases unmatched: 10. The CDR3 length is 17 residues. The V gene's germline CDR1 is MNHEY and CDR2 SMNVEV (reference sequence). For the CDR3, the DNA is TGTGCCAGCAGTTTATCCGGACAGGGTCCTCAAGTCGGGGAGCTGTTTTTT. Translation: CASSLSGQGPQVGELFF.

J is TRBJ2-5 and V is TRBV19; 10 bases agree with TRBD2. V shed 4 bases and J 3 bases; nucleotides not matched to a gene: 2. The CDR3 extends over 14 amino acids. Per germline, CDR1 LNHDA and CDR2 SQIVND (reference sequence). The CDR3 reads CASSRLAGEETQYF. The CDR3 DNA sequence: TGTGCCAGTAGTAGGCTAGCGGGGGAAGAGACCCAGTACTTC.

The rearrangement uses TRBV4-2 and TRBJ2-7; D possibly corresponds to TRBD2 (5 bases). This CDR3 region has 16 residues. The V end lost 4 bases, the J end lost 0 bases, and 16 bases lay between the germline ends. CDR1 LGHNA and CDR2 YNFKEQ come from the germline V gene. CDR3 sequence reads: CASSREGSGNSYEQYF. In DNA, the CDR3 is TGTGCCAGCAGCCGCGAGGGCAGCGGAAACTCCTACGAGCAGTACTTC.

This sequence joins TRBV3-1 (or the pseudogene TRBV3-2) and TRBJ1-3; D remains ambiguous. This CDR3 comprises 16 residues. Germline-derived CDR1 and CDR2 are LGHDT and YNNKEL (reference sequence). With 1 base removed from V and 2 bases from J, the gap between germline ends came to 12 bases. The CDR3 DNA sequence: TGTGCCAGCAGCCAAGTACAGTCGGCGCCTGGAAACACCATATATTTT. This gives the protein CASSQVQSAPGNTIYF.

V and J are TRBV6-5 and TRBJ1-1; D is ambiguous. Trimming took 6 bases from V and 6 from J, leaving 11 bases between them. CDR1 and CDR2 from the germline V gene are MNHEY and SVGAGI. This CDR3 region has 12 residues. CDR3 bases: TGTGCCAGCAGCTCCCCAGGTCCTGAAGCTTTCTTT. Translated: CASSSPGPEAFF.

The chain combines TRBV5-5 with TRBJ1-2, with 7 bases identical to TRBD1. Germline V gene sequence: CDR1 SGHKS, CDR2 YYEKEE (reference sequence). This CDR3 spans 14 amino acids. V shed 1 base, J shed 2 bases, and the junction held 2 bases outside the gene matches. As DNA, the CDR3 is TGTGCCAGCAGCTTGACAGGGGAGAACTATGGCTACACCTTC. Amino acid sequence: CASSLTGENYGYTF.

The rearrangement uses TRBV19 and TRBJ1-5; 10 positions match TRBD1. From germline, CDR1 is LNHDA and CDR2 SQIVND (reference sequence). With 7 bases clipped from V and 3 bases from J, the junction kept 12 bases outside the gene matches. The CDR3 consists of 17 residues. Here the CDR3 DNA reads TGTGCCAGTACTCCCAGGCGGGACAGGGGTCTCAATCAGCCCCAGCATTTT. As protein: CASTPRRDRGLNQPQHF.

This chain connects TRBV9 to TRBJ2-5; 8 bases agree with TRBD2. With 0 bases clipped from V and 4 bases from J, the junction kept 8 bases outside the gene matches. There are 16 residues in the CDR3. Germline loops: CDR1 SGDLS, CDR2 YYNGEE. Here the CDR3 reads CASSVAVAGPGETQYF. CDR3 nucleotide sequence: TGTGCCAGCAGCGTAGCGGTAGCGGGACCAGGAGAGACCCAGTACTTC.